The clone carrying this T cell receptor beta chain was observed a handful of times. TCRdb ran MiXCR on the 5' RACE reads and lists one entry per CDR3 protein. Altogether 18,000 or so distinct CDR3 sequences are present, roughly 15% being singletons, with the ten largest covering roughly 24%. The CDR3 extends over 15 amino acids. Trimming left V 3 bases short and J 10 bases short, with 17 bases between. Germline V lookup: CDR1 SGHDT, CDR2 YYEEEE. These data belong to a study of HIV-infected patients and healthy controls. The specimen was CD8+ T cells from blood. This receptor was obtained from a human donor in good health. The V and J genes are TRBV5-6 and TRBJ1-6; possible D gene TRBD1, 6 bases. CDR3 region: CASSSPPDGGSPLHF. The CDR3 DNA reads TGTGCCAGCAGCTCCCCGCCGGACGGGGGCTCACCCCTCCACTTT.